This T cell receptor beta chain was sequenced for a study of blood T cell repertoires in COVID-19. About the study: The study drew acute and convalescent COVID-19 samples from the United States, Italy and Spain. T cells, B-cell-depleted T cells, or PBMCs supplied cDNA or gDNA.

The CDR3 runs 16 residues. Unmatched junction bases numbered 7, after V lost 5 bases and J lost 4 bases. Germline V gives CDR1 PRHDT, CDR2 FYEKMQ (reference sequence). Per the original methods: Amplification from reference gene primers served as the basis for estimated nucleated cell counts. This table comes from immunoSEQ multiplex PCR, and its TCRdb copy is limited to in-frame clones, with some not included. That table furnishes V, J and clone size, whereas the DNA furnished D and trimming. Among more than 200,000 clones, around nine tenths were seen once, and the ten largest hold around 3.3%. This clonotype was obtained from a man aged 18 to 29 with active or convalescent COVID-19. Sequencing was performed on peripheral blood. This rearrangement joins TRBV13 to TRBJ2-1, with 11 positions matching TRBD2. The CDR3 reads CASSIHTSGGYNEQFF. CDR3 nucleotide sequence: TGTGCCAGCAGCATACACACTAGCGGGGGTTACAATGAGCAGTTCTTC.